This T cell receptor beta chain was identified in a study of T-cell memory formation after mild COVID-19 (dated by TCRdb to the early 2020s). At the level of the whole study: TCR sequence clusters from the two donors were found to be largely donor specific. Longitudinal TCRalpha and TCRbeta repertoire sequencing tracked T-cell clones expanding and contracting after mild COVID-19 in a couple of donors. Two young, previously healthy adult volunteers made up the cohort, one male and one female.

Broader findings and caveats from the paper: Only a couple of mild cases were covered by the study, and larger cohorts that include severe cases with pre-infection samples were considered necessary. Contracting CD4+ clones turned up mainly in the CM and EM memory subsets, whereas EMRA was where CD8+ clones were enriched. SARS-CoV-2 specificity of the second-wave clones peaking on day 37 was not confirmed. The detection of some responding clones in pre-infection memory suggests that pre-existing cross-reactive memory T cells joined the SARS-CoV-2 response. Balanced CD4/CD8 phenotypes were observed for clones contracting from day 15 to 85, whereas a bias towards CD4+ was observed for a second wave of clones expanding from day 15 to 37.

To note about this clonotype: It lacks a known antigen. No per-base quality is available; no much larger clone lies one base away.

Sequenced on an Illumina NovaSeq 6000. cDNA libraries for TCRalpha and TCRbeta were prepared by 5'RACE using constant-segment primers, with sample barcodes and unique molecular identifiers added. RNA was extracted from every sample with Trizol reagent. The libraries were amplified in two PCR steps, and the second step added a second sample barcode and Illumina TruSeq adapters. Libraries were sequenced on an Illumina NovaSeq with 2 x 150 bp paired-end reads. As for the original processing: Reads were demultiplexed and collapsed into UMI-guided consensus sequences with migec v1.2.7. With mixcr v2.1.11, UMI consensuses were aligned to TRA and TRB V and J templates and assembled into clonotypes. A clonotype was counted as expanded or contracted only if both edgeR and NoisET called the change significant, with noise models trained on biological replicates. edgeR calls used a false discovery rate-adjusted p below 0.01 and a log2 fold-change threshold of 1. As an exploratory analysis of dynamics, PCA with hierarchical clustering was applied to max-normalized trajectories of the 1000 most abundant clonotypes. Each responding clone was given a CD4 or CD8 phenotype based on the CD4+ and CD8+ repertoires, which had been sequenced separately. TCRdb passed the public sequencing reads through fastp at Q25 and MiXCR, retaining productive beta sequences. One record per CDR3 amino acid sequence lists the most common genes and DNA. The V and J calls were not made by the authors but by TCRdb's processing. This sample lists about 55,000 distinct CDR3 sequences; around a tenth were detected once. The top ten clonotypes cover 0.9% to 1.5% of the sample.

Ficoll-Paque density gradient centrifugation was the method used to isolate PBMCs. Its CDR3 holds 15 amino acids, cysteine through phenylalanine. Only the CDR3 part of the read is kept: 45 bases, read in frame from the first base. Trimming costs V 4 bases and J 4 bases, and their ends lie 12 bases apart. The germline V gene (reference sequence) yields SGHKS for CDR1 and YYEKEE for CDR2. This receptor was taken from a man aged 18 to 29 who had mild COVID-19 (a few samples of this study predate the infection). The sample titles of this study are shuffled in the database, so cell type and time point are left out; the donor was told from shared clones. The chain uses TRBV5-5 and TRBJ2-6; a tentative D match to TRBD2 spans 5 bases. Source material: PBMCs or a T cell subset sorted from them (not recorded which). Here the CDR3 is given as CASSQASGGANVLTF. DNA sequence: TGTGCCAGCAGCCAAGCCTCGGGGGGGGCCAACGTCCTGACTTTC.